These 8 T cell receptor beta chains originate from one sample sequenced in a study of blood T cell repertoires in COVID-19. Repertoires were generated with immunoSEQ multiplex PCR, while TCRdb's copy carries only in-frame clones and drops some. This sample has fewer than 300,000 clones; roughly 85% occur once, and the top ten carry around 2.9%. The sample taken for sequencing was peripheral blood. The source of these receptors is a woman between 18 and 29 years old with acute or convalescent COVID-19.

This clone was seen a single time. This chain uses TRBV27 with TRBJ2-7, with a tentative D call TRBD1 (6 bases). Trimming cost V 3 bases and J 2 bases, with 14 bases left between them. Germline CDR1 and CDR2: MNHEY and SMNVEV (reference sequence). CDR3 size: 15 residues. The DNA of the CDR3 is TGTGCCAGCAGTTTGGGGAGACAGGTAACCTACGAGCAGTACTTC. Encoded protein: CASSLGRQVTYEQYF.

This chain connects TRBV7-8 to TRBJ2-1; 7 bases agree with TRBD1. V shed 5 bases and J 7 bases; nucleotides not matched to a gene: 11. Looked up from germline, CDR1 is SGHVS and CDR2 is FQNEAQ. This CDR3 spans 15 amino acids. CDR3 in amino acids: CASSRTGQAGNEQFF. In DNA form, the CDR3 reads TGTGCCAGCAGCCGAACAGGACAGGCGGGTAATGAGCAGTTCTTC.

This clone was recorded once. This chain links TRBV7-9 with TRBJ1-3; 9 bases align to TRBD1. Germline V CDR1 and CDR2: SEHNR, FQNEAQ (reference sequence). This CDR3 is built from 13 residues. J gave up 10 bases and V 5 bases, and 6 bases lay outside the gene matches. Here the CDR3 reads CASSPGTGWTIYF. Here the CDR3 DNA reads TGTGCCAGCAGCCCAGGGACAGGGTGGACCATATATTTT.

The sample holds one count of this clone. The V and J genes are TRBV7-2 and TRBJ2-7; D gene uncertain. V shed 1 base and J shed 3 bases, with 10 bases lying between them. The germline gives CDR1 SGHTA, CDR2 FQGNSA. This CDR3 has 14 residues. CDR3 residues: CASSLDLRNYEQYF. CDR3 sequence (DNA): TGTGCCAGCAGCTTAGACCTGAGGAACTACGAGCAGTACTTC.

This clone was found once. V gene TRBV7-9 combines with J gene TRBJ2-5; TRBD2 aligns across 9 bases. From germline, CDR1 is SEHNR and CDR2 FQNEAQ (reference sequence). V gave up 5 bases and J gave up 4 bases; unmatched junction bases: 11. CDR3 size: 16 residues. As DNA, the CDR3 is TGTGCCAGCAGCCCCCTGAGAGGCGGGAGGGGAGAGACCCAGTACTTC. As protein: CASSPLRGGRGETQYF.

DNA for the CDR3: TGCGCCGGCCCCCTGACTATCTCTAGCGGGATTCGATACGAGCAGTACTTC. Translation: CAGPLTISSGIRYEQYF. The rearrangement uses TRBV10-1 and TRBJ2-7; the match to TRBD2 covers 9 bases. V was clipped by 11 bases and J by 4 bases; unmatched bases: 21. Germline CDR1 is WNHNN and CDR2 is SYGVQD (reference sequence). There are 17 residues in the CDR3.

The CDR3 region is CASSPYYSGNQPQHF. The CDR3 DNA reads as TGTGCCAGCAGCCCCTATTATTCGGGCAATCAGCCCCAGCATTTT. The genes are TRBV7-2 and TRBJ1-5; D not resolved. The CDR3 is 15 amino acids. The germline CDR1 and CDR2 sequences are SGHTA and FQGNSA. The V gene lost 5 bases and the J gene lost 2 bases, with 13 bases spanning the gap.

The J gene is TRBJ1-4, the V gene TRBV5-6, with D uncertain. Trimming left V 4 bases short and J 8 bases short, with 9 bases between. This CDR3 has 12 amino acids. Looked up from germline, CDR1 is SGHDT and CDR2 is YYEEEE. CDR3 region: CASSLLGEKLFF. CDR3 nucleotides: TGTGCCAGCAGCCTACTCGGGGAAAAACTGTTTTTT.